Listed here are 5 T cell receptor beta chains from one sample, sequenced in a study of human T cells and chemical hapten exposure (TCRdb year 2021). Libraries were constructed by RACE. The instrument given in TCRdb is NextSeq 500. TCRdb's own reprocessing of the public reads used fastp at Q25 and MiXCR and kept productive beta chains. One record per CDR3 amino acid sequence lists the most common genes and DNA. The sample has around 100,000 distinct CDR3 sequences on record, more than 9.5% of them singletons. Jointly, the top ten make up roughly 3% of the sample. The time point tag for this specimen amounts to: patch test 2, 6 weeks after DPC sensitization. Reading the label with the study, this specimen's treatment or condition is: therapeutic diphenylcyclopropenone sensitization with weekly scalp DPC. The sequencing used whole blood, collected in connection with sensitization to the hapten diphenylcyclopropenone (DPC). These receptors all come from a woman aged 35 to 49 with alopecia areata. Some clones in this sample may be carry-over from other donors' samples.

This clonotype was seen at least ten times. The chain links TRBV20-1 to TRBJ1-5; D is unclear. The CDR3 loop spans 12 amino acids. Germline CDR1 DFQATT, CDR2 SNEGSKA (reference sequence). V shed 6 bases and J shed 3 bases, with 9 bases lying between them. CDR3 nucleotide sequence: TGCAGTGCGACCCGGACCAATCAGCCCCAGCATTTT. Its protein is CSATRTNQPQHF.

This clonotype showed up many times. This chain uses TRBV7-9 with TRBJ1-2; TRBD1 is a possible D gene (5 bases). This CDR3 is built from 15 residues. Looked up from germline, CDR1 is SEHNR and CDR2 is FQNEAQ (reference sequence). The V end lost 2 bases, the J end lost 2 bases, and 12 bases lay between the germline ends. CDR3 sequence: CASSLSGRVNYGYTF. In DNA form, the CDR3 reads TGTGCCAGCAGCTTATCAGGGCGTGTGAACTATGGCTACACCTTC.

This clonotype was seen at least ten times. The chain has TRBV11-2 and TRBJ1-5; D perhaps matches TRBD1 (5 bases). The CDR3 is made up of 15 amino acids. CDR1 SGHAT and CDR2 FQNNGV come from the germline V gene. The ends were cut back, 1 base at V and 3 bases at J, with 10 bases in the middle. CDR3 protein: CASSLGQGPNQPQHF. The CDR3 DNA is TGTGCCAGCAGCTTAGGCCAGGGTCCCAATCAGCCCCAGCATTTT.

The chain carries TRBV27 and TRBJ2-7; D is uncertain. Germline lookup yields CDR1 MNHEY and CDR2 SMNVEV (reference sequence). This CDR3 region has 13 residues. The V gene lost 0 bases and the J gene lost 7 bases, with 10 bases spanning the gap. CDR3 nucleotide sequence: TGTGCCAGCAGTTTATCGGGCGTTTTGGAGCAGTACTTC. As protein: CASSLSGVLEQYF.

This chain connects TRBV12-3 or TRBV12-4 to TRBJ1-1; 9 positions agree with TRBD1. The CDR3 extends over 18 amino acids. The junction had 18 bases not matched to a gene; V was cut back by 6 bases and J by 4 bases. The CDR3 DNA is TGTGCCAGCAGCAGAGGTGCCGGGACAGGGACCGGAGGCACTGAAGCTTTCTTT. This translates into CASSRGAGTGTGGTEAFF.